This record covers a single TCR beta chain. This clonotype was seen ten or more times. This receptor's antigen is unknown. The record has no base qualities; no much larger clone is one base away. The sample originates from a study of regulatory T cells in long-lasting Graves disease (dated by TCRdb to the early 2020s). In terms of the full investigation: Patients with newly diagnosed Graves' disease had been on antithyroid drugs for under 3 months. Persistent Graves' disease patients were compared with newly diagnosed Graves' disease patients by peripheral blood TCR sequencing and RNA sequencing. The study took place in China and was registered as a clinical trial. TCR sequencing covered about 13 persistent and roughly 20 newly diagnosed Graves' disease patients, around 35 samples in total. Points the paper makes about the study in general: TRBV28, TRBJ1-2 and TRBJ2-5 were preferentially used in persistent disease, while TRBV20-1 and TRBJ2-1 were favored in newly diagnosed disease. The authors noted that the small sample size was a limitation that may lower accuracy. Lower TCR Shannon entropy and fewer highly expanded clones were observed in persistent Graves' disease patients than in newly diagnosed patients, which suggested clonal expansion. Sequencing and analysis were limited to the TCR beta chain. The study examined only peripheral blood because the primary lesion, thyroid tissue, could not be accessed. Persistent patients shared more public clonotypes among themselves (around 2,700) than newly diagnosed patients did (over 950).

Receptor amplification or capture employed multiplex PCR. Sequencing was performed on an Illumina HiSeq 4000. To build TCR beta libraries, CDR3 regions were amplified by Arm-PCR using iRepertoire HTBI primers. PCR products were gel purified before sequencing. Per the source publication's procedure: Gene usage analysis of CDR3 amino acid clonotypes relied on the approximately 60 TRBV and 12 to 15 TRBJ segments identified across samples. COPE and FqMerger were used to merge filtered high-quality paired reads into contigs. BLAST was used to align contigs to IMGT TRBV, TRBD and TRBJ reference genes, with CDR3 defined following IMGT. Clonotypes above 0.1% frequency were classified as highly expanded clones. Repertoire diversity was measured by Shannon entropy, and V-J evenness by the Gini coefficient. Clonotypes shared by more than one individual were considered public. Using fastp at Q25 and MiXCR, TCRdb reprocessed the public reads and kept productive beta chains. For every CDR3 protein sequence, its rows merge into one entry that carries the most common genes and DNA. In this record, the V and J calls reflect TCRdb's handling and not the investigators' own analysis. Here the sample has fewer than 400,000 distinct CDR3 sequences; more than 15% occur a single time. About two fifths of the sample is in the top ten clones.

V and J are truncated by 6 bases and 5 bases respectively, leaving an intervening sequence of 19 bases. Measured from the cysteine to the phenylalanine, the CDR3 is 15 residues long. Left in the record is the CDR3 DNA by itself, 45 bases read in frame from the first base. The sample's time point label, in plain terms: newly diagnosed GD, antithyroid drugs for less than 3 months. For both TCR sequencing and RNA sequencing, RNA was extracted from PBMCs using TRIzol. Graves' disease was diagnosed according to American Thyroid Association guidelines. Recruitment of patients was carried out at an endocrinology department in Xi'an, China. Each patient gave roughly 10 milliliters of peripheral blood, collected in an EDTA anticoagulant tube. Ficoll Paque Plus density gradient separation was used to isolate PBMCs, and no further T cell sorting was performed. An Agilent 2100 Bioanalyzer and agarose gel were used to check RNA quality, while a NanoDrop 2000 measured RNA concentration.

This receptor was taken from a female donor with Graves disease. The specimen comprised peripheral blood mononuclear cells (PBMCs), sampled at new diagnosis, from a patient treated with antithyroid drugs. This sequence uses TRBV12-3 or TRBV12-4 and TRBJ1-2; tentative D gene TRBD1, with 6 bases matching. The CDR3 reads CASRGPRGVGYGYTF. The nucleotides read TGTGCCAGCAGGGGACCCAGGGGAGTAGGGTATGGCTACACCTTC.